The rows below give T cell receptor beta chains drawn from one sample of a study of CD8 T cells in ankylosing spondylitis. TCRdb reprocessed the 5' RACE reads via MiXCR and lists one record per CDR3 protein. The table records about 64,000 distinct CDR3 sequences, over 5% of them present only once. Sequenced: synovial fluid, either unsorted or a sorted T cell fraction (not recorded which). Every receptor here comes from a male donor with ankylosing spondylitis. Each CDR3 is given with its conserved first and last residue. D genes are given only for firm matches. The size field is filled for only some rows; it gives once, few, many or a size class.

>TRBJ2-1|many|.|TRBV18
TGTGCCAGCTCACGGGACATTTCCTACAATGAGCAGTTCTTC
CASSRDISYNEQFF
>TRBJ1-4|.|.|TRBV6-1
TGTGCCAGCACCCCGTGGGGTTATAATGAAAAACTGTTTTTT
CASTPWGYNEKLFF
>TRBJ2-1|few|.|TRBV12-3/TRBV12-4
TGTGCCAGCAGTTTAGGGGACGGATCGAACAATGAGCAGTTCTTC
CASSLGDGSNNEQFF
>TRBJ2-7|few|TRBD2|TRBV27
TGTGCCAGCAGTTTTGGGGGACTAGTCTCCGAGCAGTACTTC
CASSFGGLVSEQYF
>TRBJ2-2|many|TRBD2|TRBV18
TGTGCCAGCTCCTACCTAGCGGGAGACACCGGGGAGCTGTTTTTT
CASSYLAGDTGELFF
>TRBJ1-1|.|.|TRBV18
TGTGCCAGCTCACCACCGCGAGGGGGAGTGAACACTGAAGCTTTCTTT
CASSPPRGGVNTEAFF
>TRBJ2-1|many|TRBD2|TRBV28
TGTGCCAGCAGTTTACTGGGGACTAGCGTCCGCAGCAAGAGGAATGAGCAGTTCTTC
CASSLLGTSVRSKRNEQFF
>TRBJ2-1|many|.|TRBV20-1
TGCAGTGCTAGTTCTGGGATCGATGAGCAGTTCTTC
CSASSGIDEQFF
>TRBJ2-3|many|TRBD2|TRBV12-5
TGTGCTAGTGCTGGGCTAGCGGGAACAGATACGCAGTATTTT
CASAGLAGTDTQYF
>TRBJ2-2|many|.|TRBV6-2/TRBV6-3
TGTGCCAGCAGTTACTCAAGGGGACGAACCGGGGAGCTGTTTTTT
CASSYSRGRTGELFF
>TRBJ1-6|.|TRBD1|TRBV5-1
TGCGCCAGCAGCCCCGAAGGGACAGGGCTGGGCGCCCTCCACTTT
CASSPEGTGLGALHF
>TRBJ1-1|many|.|TRBV27
TGTGCCAGCAGCCACACAGGGCCCCAGGGTGATGAAGCTTTCTTT
CASSHTGPQGDEAFF
>TRBJ1-1|.|TRBD1|TRBV7-9
TGTGCCAGCAGCTTAGGGGGGGGACAGAGGAACACTGAAGCTTTCTTT
CASSLGGGQRNTEAFF
>TRBJ1-5|.|.|TRBV5-1
TGCGCCAGCAGCCCCTCCGGGGGCGGCAATCAGCCCCAGCATTTT
CASSPSGGGNQPQHF
>TRBJ2-2|many|.|TRBV27
TGTGCCAGCACCCTAACCAGACCTTCGAACACCGGGGAGCTGTTTTTT
CASTLTRPSNTGELFF
>TRBJ1-2|many|.|TRBV30
TGTGCCTGGAGTACACAGTCAGGTGGCTACACCTTC
CAWSTQSGGYTF
>TRBJ1-1|.|.|TRBV5-5
TGTGCCAGCAGGGTGAGGGTGTGGGACACTGAAGCTTTCTTT
CASRVRVWDTEAFF
>TRBJ1-1|many|TRBD1|TRBV20-1
TGCAGTGCTTGGGACAGGGGGGACACTGAAGCTTTCTTT
CSAWDRGDTEAFF
>TRBJ2-7|.|TRBD2|TRBV5-8
TGTGCCAGCAGCCGAGGACTAGCGGGAGACGAGCAGTACTTC
CASSRGLAGDEQYF